The source of this T cell receptor beta chain is a study of shared clonotypes between healthy human individuals (dated by TCRdb to 2020 to 2021). Study-level background: A couple of women and a few men aged 18 to 49 years were included in the cohort. To increase sequencing depth and limit assay-specific biases, TCR repertoire library preparation and sequencing were carried out by different laboratories using diverse techniques. For each donor, CD4 naive and CD4 memory were each run on three plates, CD8 naive on two plates, and CD8 memory on one plate. Between about 0.9 and 10 billion PBMCs per donor were obtained by leukapheresis. The study deeply sequenced blood TCR repertoires of about five healthy adults to estimate repertoire size and the extent of clonotype sharing between individuals.

Using the deep immunoSEQ assay, TCR CDR3 regions were amplified from genomic DNA by multiplex PCR. For each cell subset, the extracted genomic DNA was distributed evenly across all wells of several immunoSEQ 96-well plates, and each plate served as one replicate. For sorted subsets, approximately 200 ng of genomic DNA, equivalent to some 30,000 T cell genomes, went into each replicate PCR. Purified libraries were measured with a Qubit 3.0 fluorometer, size-checked on a Bioanalyzer 2100, and measured again with the KAPA Library Quantification kit. Every immunoSEQ 96-well plate was sequenced on a separate single-read 150-cycle Illumina NextSeq 550 flow cell. Concerning the study's data processing: Because the immunoSEQ output held only junctional sequences and lacked quality scores, the filtering could not match the filtering applied to full-length reads. Sequences were annotated with PyIR, a Python wrapper for IgBLAST v1.9, using IMGT germline references to assign V/J genes and CDR3. Reads were removed for weak V/J assignments (E-value above 1e-6), missing CDR3, stop codons, out-of-frame junctions, or ambiguous translated residues. V3J clonotypes were defined as sequences sharing an identical inferred V gene, J gene, and CDR3 amino acid sequence. To compute the percentage overlap between repertoires, the number of shared unique clonotypes was divided by the size of the smaller repertoire. RTK rarefaction, the Chao1 estimator, and Recon v2.1 estimates of unobserved clonotypes were used to assess repertoire richness. OLGA was used to compute generation probabilities for all TCRbeta clonotypes that the gDNA method yielded from four donors. The table comes from immuneACCESS by way of TCRdb, which keeps in-frame sequences with V and J called. Part of the clones is missing from these tables; in studies checked, under half for an unresolved V gene and the rest for unknown reasons. V, J and clone size are those of that table, while D and trimming were read from the DNA. Across this sample there are around 2,100,000 clones, with roughly 94% seen only once. The ten largest make up approximately 1.2% of the sample.

Study-wide findings and limitations: Incomplete sequencing was indicated by rarefaction of sorted-subset datasets, despite the large sequencing depth. About 5% of naive CD4, 3.5% of naive CD8, roughly 2.4% of memory CD4, and 0.35% to 0.5% of memory CD8 clonotypes were shared across several donors. Compared with non-shared clonotypes, clonotypes shared by all four sorted-subset donors had higher generation probabilities. Naive subsets generally had larger estimated clonotype richness than memory subsets did. Only blood was sampled, and tissue TCR repertoires likely differ from those in blood. Because the study included a small number of donors, the genetic and exposure-history diversity represented was limited. Based on pairwise subsampling, the degree of clonotype sharing among donors was expected to be affected by sequencing depth.

CD8 naive samples consisted of CD45RO-negative cells that were positively selected for CCR7, yielding a CD45RA+CCR7+ population without TemRA cells. The donors were healthy, HIV-negative adults who had no recently reported acute infections or vaccinations. All donors were Caucasian adults living in Nashville, Tennessee, USA. Blood was obtained by leukapheresis, after which PBMCs were separated by Ficoll-Histopaque density gradient centrifugation and cryopreserved in liquid nitrogen vapor phase. Analytical flow cytometry was used to check the purity and quantity of each magnetically sorted T cell population. Each sorted fraction had its genomic DNA isolated and then quantified by UV absorbance on a Nanodrop 2000c. Note on this clone: Its antigen is not yet known. Nothing much larger sits one base from this clone, and base qualities are not available.

Via the germline V gene, CDR1 is LGHNT and CDR2 FRNRAP. The CDR3 measures 13 amino acids from cysteine to phenylalanine. Just the 39-base CDR3 DNA is kept, in frame starting at base 1. V is clipped by 6 bases and J by 8 bases, and the sequence between their germline boundaries is 16 bases long. This sequence originates from a man between 18 and 29 years old in good health. The sample was naive CD8+ T cells sorted from blood. The cell subset or site tag for this specimen amounts to: CD45RA+CCR7+. The rearranged chain carries TRBV12-5 and TRBJ1-2; the D segment cannot be called with confidence. The DNA sequence reads TGTGCTAGTGGATTCGGACCCGTTCGAGGCTACACCTTC. This gives the protein CASGFGPVRGYTF.